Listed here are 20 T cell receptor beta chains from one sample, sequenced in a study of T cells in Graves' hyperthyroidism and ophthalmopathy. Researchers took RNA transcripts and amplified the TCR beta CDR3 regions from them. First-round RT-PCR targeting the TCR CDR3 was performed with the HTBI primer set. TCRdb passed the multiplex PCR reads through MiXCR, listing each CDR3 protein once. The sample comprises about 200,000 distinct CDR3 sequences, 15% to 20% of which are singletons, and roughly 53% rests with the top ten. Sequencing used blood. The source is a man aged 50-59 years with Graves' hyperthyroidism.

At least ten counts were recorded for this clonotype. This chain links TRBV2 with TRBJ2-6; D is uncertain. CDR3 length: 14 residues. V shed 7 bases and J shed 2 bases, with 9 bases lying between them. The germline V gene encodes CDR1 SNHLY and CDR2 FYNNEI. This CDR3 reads CASKLTAGANVLTF. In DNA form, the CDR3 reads TGTGCCAGCAAATTGACGGCTGGGGCCAACGTCCTGACTTTC.

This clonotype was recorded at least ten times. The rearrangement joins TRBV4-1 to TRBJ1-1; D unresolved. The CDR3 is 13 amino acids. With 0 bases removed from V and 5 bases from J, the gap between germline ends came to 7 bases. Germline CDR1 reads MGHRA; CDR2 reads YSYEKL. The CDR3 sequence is CASSQEAKTEAFF. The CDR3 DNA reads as TGCGCCAGCAGCCAAGAAGCCAAGACTGAAGCTTTCTTT.

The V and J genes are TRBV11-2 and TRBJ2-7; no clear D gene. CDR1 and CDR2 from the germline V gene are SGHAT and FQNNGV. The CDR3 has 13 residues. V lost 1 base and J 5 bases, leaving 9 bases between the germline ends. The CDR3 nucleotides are TGTGCCAGCAGCTTAGGAGTCCCCAACGAGCAGTACTTC. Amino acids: CASSLGVPNEQYF.

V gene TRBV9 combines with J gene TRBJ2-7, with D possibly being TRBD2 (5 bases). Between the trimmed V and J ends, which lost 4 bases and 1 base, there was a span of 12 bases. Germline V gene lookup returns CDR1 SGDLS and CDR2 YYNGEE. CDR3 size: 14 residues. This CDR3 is CASSSSPGSYEQYF. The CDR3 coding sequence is TGTGCCAGCAGCTCAAGTCCGGGATCCTACGAGCAGTACTTC.

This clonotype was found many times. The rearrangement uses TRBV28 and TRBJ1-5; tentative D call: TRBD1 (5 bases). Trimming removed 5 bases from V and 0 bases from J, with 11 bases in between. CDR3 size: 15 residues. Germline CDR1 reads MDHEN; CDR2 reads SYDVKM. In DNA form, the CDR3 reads TGTGCCAGCAGTGCAACAGGTTATAGCAATCAGCCCCAGCATTTT. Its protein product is CASSATGYSNQPQHF.

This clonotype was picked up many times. The CDR3 is CASSPKRRGGDTQYF. The DNA of the CDR3 is TGTGCCAGCAGCCCAAAGCGGAGGGGGGGAGATACGCAGTATTTT. V and J are TRBV11-3 and TRBJ2-3, with D perhaps TRBD2 (7 bases). This CDR3 spans 15 amino acids. V lost 5 bases and J lost 5, with 17 bases in between. Germline V lookup: CDR1 SGHNT, CDR2 YENEEA. The variable domain in full, completed from reference TRBV11-3 and TRBJ2-3, reads EAGVVQSPRYKIIEKKQPVAFWCNPISGHNTLYWYLQNLGQGPELLIRYENEEAVDDSQLPKDRFSAERLKGVDSTLKIQPAELGDSAVYLCASSPKRRGGDTQYFGPGTRLTVL.

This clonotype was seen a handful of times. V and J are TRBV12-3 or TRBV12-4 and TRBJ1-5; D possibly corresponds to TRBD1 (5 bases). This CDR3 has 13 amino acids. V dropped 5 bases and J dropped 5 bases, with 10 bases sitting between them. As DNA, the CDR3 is TGTGCCAGCAGTCGGGACCGGTATCAGCCCCAGCATTTT. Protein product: CASSRDRYQPQHF.

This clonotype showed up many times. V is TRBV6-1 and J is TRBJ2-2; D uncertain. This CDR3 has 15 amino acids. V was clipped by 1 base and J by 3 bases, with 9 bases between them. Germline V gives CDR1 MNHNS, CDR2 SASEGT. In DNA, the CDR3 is TGTGCCAGCAGTGAAGACCCCCGTTACACCGGGGAGCTGTTTTTT. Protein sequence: CASSEDPRYTGELFF.

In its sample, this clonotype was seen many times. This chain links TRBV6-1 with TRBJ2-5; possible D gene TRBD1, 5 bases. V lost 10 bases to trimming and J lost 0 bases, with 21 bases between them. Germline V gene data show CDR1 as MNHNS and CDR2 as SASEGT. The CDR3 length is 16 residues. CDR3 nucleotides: TGTGCCACTAGTCCTGTGAAGACAGTGTACCAAGAGACCCAGTACTTC. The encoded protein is CATSPVKTVYQETQYF.

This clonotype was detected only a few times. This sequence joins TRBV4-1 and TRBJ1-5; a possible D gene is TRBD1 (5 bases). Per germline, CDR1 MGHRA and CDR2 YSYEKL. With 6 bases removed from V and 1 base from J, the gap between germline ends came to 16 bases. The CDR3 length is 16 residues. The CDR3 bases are TGCGCCAGCAGACCCATCGATAAGGGGAGCAATCAGCCCCAGCATTTT. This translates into CASRPIDKGSNQPQHF.

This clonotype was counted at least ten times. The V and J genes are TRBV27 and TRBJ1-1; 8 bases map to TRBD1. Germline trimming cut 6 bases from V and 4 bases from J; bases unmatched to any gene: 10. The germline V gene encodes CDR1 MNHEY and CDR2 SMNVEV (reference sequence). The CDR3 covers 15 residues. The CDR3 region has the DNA TGTGCCAGCAGCCCCCAGGGGGCTTGGGGCACTGAAGCTTTCTTT. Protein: CASSPQGAWGTEAFF.

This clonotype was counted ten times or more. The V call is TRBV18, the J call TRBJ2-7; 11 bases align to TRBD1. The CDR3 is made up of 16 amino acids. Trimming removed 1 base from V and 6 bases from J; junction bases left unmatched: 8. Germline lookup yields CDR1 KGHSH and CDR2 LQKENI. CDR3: CASSPLIGQGATEQYF. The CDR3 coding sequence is TGTGCCAGCTCACCACTGATCGGACAGGGGGCAACCGAGCAGTACTTC. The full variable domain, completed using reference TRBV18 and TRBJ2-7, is NAGVMQNPRHLVRRRGQEARLRCSPMKGHSHVYWYRQLPEEGLKFMVYLQKENIIDESGMPKERFSAEFPKEGPSILRIQQVVRGDSAAYFCASSPLIGQGATEQYFGPGTRLTVT.

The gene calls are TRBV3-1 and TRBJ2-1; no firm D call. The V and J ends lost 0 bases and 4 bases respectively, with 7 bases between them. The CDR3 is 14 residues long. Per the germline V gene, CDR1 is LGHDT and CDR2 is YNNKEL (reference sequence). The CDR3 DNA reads TGTGCCAGCAGCCAAGAGGTGCAATACAATGAGCAGTTCTTC. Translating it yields CASSQEVQYNEQFF.

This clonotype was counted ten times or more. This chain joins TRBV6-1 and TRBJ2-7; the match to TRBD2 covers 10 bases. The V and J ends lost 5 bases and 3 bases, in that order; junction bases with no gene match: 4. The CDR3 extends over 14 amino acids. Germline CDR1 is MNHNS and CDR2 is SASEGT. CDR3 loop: CASSPTSGVYEQYF. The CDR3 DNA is TGTGCCAGCAGTCCAACTAGCGGGGTCTACGAGCAGTACTTC.

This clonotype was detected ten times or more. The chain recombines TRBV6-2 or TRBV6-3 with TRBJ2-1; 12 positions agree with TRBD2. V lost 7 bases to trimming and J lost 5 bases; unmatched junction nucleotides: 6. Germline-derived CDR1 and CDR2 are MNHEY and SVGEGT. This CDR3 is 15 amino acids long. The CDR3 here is CASTLTSGSNNEQFF. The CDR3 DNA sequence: TGTGCCAGCACCCTGACTAGCGGGAGCAACAATGAGCAGTTCTTC.

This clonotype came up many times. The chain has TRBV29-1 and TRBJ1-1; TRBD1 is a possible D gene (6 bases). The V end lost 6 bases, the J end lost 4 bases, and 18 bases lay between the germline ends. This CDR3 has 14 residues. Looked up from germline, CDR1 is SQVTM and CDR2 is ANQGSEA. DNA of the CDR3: TGCAGCGTAACTAGGGCTTTAGGGGGCACTGAAGCTTTCTTT. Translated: CSVTRALGGTEAFF.

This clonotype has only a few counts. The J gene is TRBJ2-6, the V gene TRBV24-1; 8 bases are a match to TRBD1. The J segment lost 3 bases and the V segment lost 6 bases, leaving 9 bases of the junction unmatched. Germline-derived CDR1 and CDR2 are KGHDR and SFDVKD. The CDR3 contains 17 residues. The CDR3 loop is CATSPGQGSFGANVLTF. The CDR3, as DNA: TGTGCCACCAGTCCTGGACAGGGATCGTTTGGGGCCAACGTCCTGACTTTC.

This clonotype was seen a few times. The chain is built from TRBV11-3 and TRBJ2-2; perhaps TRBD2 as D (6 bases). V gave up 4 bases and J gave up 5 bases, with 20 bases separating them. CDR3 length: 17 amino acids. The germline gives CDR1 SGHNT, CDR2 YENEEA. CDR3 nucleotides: TGTGCCAGCAGCTCGAAATCGGAGCGGGTACATACCGGGGAGCTGTTTTTT. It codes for CASSSKSERVHTGELFF.

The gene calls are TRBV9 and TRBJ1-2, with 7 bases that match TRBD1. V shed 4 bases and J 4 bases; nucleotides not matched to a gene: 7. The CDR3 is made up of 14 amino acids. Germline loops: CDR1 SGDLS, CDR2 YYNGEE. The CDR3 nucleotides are TGTGCCAGCAGCCCTGCCGGGGACAGCTATGGCTACACCTTC. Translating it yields CASSPAGDSYGYTF.

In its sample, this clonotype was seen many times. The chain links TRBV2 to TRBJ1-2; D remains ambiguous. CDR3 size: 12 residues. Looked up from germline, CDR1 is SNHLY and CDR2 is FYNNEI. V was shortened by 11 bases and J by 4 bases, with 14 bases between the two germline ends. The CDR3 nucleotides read TGTGCCCTCCGGAGTGGTTCCTATGGCTACACCTTC. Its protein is CALRSGSYGYTF.